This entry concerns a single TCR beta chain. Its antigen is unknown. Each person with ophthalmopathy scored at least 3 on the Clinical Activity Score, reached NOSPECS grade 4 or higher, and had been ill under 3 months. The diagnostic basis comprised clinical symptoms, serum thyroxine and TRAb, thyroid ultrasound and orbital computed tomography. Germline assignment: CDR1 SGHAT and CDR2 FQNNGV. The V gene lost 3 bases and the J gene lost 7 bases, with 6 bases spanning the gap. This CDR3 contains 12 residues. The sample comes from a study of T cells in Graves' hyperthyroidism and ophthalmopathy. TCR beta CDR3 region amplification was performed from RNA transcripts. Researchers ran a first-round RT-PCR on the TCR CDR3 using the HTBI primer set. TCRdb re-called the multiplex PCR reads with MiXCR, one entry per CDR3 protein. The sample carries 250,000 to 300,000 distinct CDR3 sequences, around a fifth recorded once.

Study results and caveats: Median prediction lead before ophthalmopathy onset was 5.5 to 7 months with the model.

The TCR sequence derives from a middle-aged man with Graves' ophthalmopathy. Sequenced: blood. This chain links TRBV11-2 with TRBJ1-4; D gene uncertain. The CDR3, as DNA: TGTGCCAGCAGCTTTAGTCGTGAAAAACTGTTTTTT. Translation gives CASSFSREKLFF.